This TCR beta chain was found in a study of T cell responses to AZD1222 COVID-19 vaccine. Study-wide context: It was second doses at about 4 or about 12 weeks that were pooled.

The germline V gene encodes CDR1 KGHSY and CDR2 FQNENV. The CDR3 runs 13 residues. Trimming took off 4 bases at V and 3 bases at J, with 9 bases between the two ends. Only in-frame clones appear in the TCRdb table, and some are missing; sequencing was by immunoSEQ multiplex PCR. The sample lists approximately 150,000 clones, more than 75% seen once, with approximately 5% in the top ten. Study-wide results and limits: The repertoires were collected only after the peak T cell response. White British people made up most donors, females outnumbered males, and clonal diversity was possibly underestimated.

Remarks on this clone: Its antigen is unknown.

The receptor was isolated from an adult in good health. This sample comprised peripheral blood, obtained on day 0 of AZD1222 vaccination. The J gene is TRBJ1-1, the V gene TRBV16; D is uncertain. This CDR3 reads CASSPYRDTEAFF. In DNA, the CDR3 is TGTGCCAGCAGCCCATACCGGGACACTGAAGCTTTCTTT. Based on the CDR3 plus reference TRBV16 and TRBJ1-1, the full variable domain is GEEVAQTPKHLVRGEGQKAKLYCAPIKGHSYVFWYQQVLKNEFKFLISFQNENVFDETGMPKERFSAKCLPNSPCSLEIQATKLEDSAVYFCASSPYRDTEAFFGQGTRLTVV.